A single T cell receptor (beta chain) is shown here with its context. The data derive from a study of blood T cell repertoires in COVID-19. The CDR3 is 13 residues long. Germline-derived CDR1 and CDR2 are ENHRY and SYGVKD. The V gene end was trimmed by 6 bases and the J gene end by 5 bases; junction bases not matched to a gene: 2. Source study methods: Nucleated cell counts were estimated from reference gene primer amplification. TCRdb keeps only in-frame clones here, not all; method: immunoSEQ multiplex PCR. The DNA gave D and trimming, while V, J and clone size come from that table. Of tens of thousands of clones detected, 79% appear once; the ten largest clones hold roughly a third.

The source of this sequence is a human donor in a cohort sampled during active COVID-19. The chain carries TRBV10-3 and TRBJ2-1, with TRBD2 matching over 9 bases. Sequences were obtained from peripheral blood. The CDR3 is CAIRRLADNEQFF. As DNA, the CDR3 is TGTGCCATCAGACGACTAGCGGACAATGAGCAGTTCTTC.